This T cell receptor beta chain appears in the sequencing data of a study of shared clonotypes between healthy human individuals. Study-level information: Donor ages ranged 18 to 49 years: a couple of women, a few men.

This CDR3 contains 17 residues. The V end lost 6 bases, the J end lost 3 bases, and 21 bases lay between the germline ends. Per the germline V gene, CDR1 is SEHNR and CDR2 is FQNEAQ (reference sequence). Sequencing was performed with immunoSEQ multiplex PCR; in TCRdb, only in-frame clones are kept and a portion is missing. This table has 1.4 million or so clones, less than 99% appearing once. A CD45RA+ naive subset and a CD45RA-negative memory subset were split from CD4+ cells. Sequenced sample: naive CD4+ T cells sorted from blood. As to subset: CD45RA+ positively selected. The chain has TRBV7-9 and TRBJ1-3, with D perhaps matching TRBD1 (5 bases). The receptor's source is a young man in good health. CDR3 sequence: CASRGELPGRIGNTIYF. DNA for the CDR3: TGTGCCAGCAGGGGGGAGCTCCCGGGACGTATTGGAAACACCATATATTTT. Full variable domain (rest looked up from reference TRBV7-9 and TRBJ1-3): DTGVSQNPRHKITKRGQNVTFRCDPISEHNRLYWYRQTLGQGPEFLTYFQNEAQLEKSRLLSDRFSAERPKGSFSTLEIQRTEQGDSAMYLCASRGELPGRIGNTIYFGEGSWLTVV.